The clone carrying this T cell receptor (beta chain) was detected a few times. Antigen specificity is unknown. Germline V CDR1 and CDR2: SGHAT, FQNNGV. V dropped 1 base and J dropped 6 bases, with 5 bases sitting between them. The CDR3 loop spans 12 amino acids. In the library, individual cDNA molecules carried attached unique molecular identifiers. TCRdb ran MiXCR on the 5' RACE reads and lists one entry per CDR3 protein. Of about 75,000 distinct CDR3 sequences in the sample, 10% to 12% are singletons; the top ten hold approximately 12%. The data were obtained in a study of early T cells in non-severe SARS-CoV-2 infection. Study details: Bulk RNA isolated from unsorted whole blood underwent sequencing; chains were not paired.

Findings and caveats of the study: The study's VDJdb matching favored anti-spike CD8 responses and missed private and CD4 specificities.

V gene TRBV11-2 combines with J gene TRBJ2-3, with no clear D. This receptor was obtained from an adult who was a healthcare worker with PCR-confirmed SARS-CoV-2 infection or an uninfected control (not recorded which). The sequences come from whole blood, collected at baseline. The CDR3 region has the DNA TGTGCCAGCAGCTTAGTGTGGGATACGCAGTATTTT. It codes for CASSLVWDTQYF.